The present T cell receptor (beta chain) was sequenced within a study of beta chain features in type 1 diabetes. Study results and limitations: In the patient group, naive, central memory and Treg TCRB repertoires seemed more alike than in the healthy donor group. Researchers report that Type 1 diabetes patients had moderately but significantly shorter TCRB CDR3s across all four CD4+ subsets.

cDNA synthesis used the whole RNA isolate, giving expressed TCRB sequences. Sequencing used immunoSEQ multiplex PCR; TCRdb keeps in-frame clones, though not all of them. The table lists about 150,000 clones, around 10% of them singletons, with more than 0.45% in the top ten. The CDR3 extends over 17 amino acids. Germline V gives CDR1 LNHNV, CDR2 YYDKDF (reference sequence). V was trimmed by 2 bases and J by 3 bases, leaving 20 bases between them. A remark on this clone: The antigen remains unidentified.

The chain couples TRBV15 to TRBJ2-7; TRBD1 is a possible D gene (7 bases). This clonotype was obtained from a man aged 25-40 years with type 1 diabetes. The sequenced material came from central memory CD4+ T cells from blood. This chain's CDR3 is CATSRLGGRQGHYEQYF. DNA for the CDR3: TGTGCCACCAGCAGACTTGGGGGGCGACAGGGCCACTACGAGCAGTACTTC.